Given below is one TCR beta chain in context. Its antigen is not yet known. It has no much larger one-base neighbor in the sample; base qualities were not kept. The immunoSEQ Assay, a bias-controlled multiplex PCR, was used to amplify TCRbeta CDR3 regions from genomic DNA. Under the source paper's analysis protocol: Nucleated cell counts per sample were estimated from amplification of reference gene primers within the assay. Sequence reads were collapsed and filtered to measure the absolute abundance of every unique TCRbeta CDR3 rearrangement. Productive Simpson clonality was computed per sample as the square root of Simpson's diversity index over productive rearrangements. What TCRdb holds here is the immuneACCESS table cut down to in-frame rearrangements. Part of the clones is not present; checked against another copy, under half of the missing clones reflect an unresolved V gene, and the others are unexplained. The DNA was the basis for D and trimming; V, J and clone size are from that table. Counted in this sample were under 250,000 clones; approximately 82% of them appeared once. The top ten clonotypes cover 2% to 3% of the sample.

Each collaborating institution followed its own protocols to collect whole blood in K2EDTA tubes. For TCRbeta analysis, collaborators shipped samples as frozen whole blood, isolated PBMCs, or DNA extracted from either of those sample types. This entry is derived from a study of blood T cell repertoires in COVID-19 (dated by TCRdb to the early 2020s). Study-wide context: The collaborator samples originated in the United States, Italy and Spain and spanned the acute and convalescent phases of COVID-19. The repertoires were released in a freely available public database meant as a resource for research on the immune response to SARS-CoV-2. Subjects who had been exposed to COVID-19, were actively infected with it, or had recovered from it provided the deeply sampled blood TCRbeta repertoires that made up the dataset. HLA class I and class II types, where available, came from metadata supplied by the sample provider rather than from assay-based typing. Sample metadata almost always included a de-identified subject ID, COVID-19 status, age in years and sex. The prospective study material was composed of cDNA or gDNA derived from T cells, B-cell-depleted T cells, or PBMCs. Samples came from the ongoing ImmuneRACE study (first 160 participants) plus 1,254 subjects from 6 global collaborators. The research as a whole found: The quantity of clinical and demographic metadata differed by source and by participant and was supplied without curation.

This sequence originates from a woman aged 70-85 years with active or convalescent COVID-19. The material sequenced was peripheral blood.

The bases are TGTGCCACCAACGCACAGGGGGCCAACACCGGGGAGCTGTTTTTT. This yields the protein CATNAQGANTGELFF. Rearrangement joined TRBV15 to TRBJ2-2, and TRBD1 aligns with 9 junction nucleotides. CDR1 and CDR2, per the germline V gene (reference sequence), are LNHNV and YYDKDF. Including cysteine and phenylalanine, the CDR3 has 15 amino acids. Only the CDR3 portion is preserved as DNA: 45 bases, with reading frame beginning at the first base. Trimming takes 7 bases off V and 2 bases off J; junction bases not matched to a gene: 5.